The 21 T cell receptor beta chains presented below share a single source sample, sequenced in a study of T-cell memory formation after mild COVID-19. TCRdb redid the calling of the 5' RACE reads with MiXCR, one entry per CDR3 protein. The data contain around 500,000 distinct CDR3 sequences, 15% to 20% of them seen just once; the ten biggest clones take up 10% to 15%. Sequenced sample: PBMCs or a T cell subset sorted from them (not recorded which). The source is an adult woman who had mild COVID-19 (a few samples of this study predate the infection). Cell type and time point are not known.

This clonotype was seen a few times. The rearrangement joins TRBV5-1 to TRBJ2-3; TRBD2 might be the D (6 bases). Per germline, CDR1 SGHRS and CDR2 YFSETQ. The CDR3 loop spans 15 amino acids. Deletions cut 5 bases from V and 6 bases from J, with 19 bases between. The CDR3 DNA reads TGCGCCAGCAGGACGGAGGGAAGGGGCAGTGATACGCAGTATTTT. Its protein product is CASRTEGRGSDTQYF.

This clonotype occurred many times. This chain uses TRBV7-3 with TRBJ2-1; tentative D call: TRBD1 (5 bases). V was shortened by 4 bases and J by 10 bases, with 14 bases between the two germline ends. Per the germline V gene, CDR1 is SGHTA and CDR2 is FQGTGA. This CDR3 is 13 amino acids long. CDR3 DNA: TGTGCCAGCAGCTCCGACAGTTTTCGGGAGCAGTTCTTC. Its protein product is CASSSDSFREQFF.

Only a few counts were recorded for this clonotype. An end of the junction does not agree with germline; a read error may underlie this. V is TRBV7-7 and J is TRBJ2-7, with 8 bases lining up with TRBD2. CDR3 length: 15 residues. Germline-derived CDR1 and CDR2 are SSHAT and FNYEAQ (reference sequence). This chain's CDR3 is CASSLSASGHYEQYF. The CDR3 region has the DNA TGTGCTAGCAGCTTATCGGCTAGCGGGCACTACGAGCAGTACTTC.

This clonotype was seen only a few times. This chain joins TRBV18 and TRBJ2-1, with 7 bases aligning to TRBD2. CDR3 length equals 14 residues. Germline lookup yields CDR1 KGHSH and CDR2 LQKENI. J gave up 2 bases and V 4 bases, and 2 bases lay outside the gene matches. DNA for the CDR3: TGTGCCAGCTCACTCCTAGCGGCCTACAATGAGCAGTTCTTC. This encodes CASSLLAAYNEQFF.

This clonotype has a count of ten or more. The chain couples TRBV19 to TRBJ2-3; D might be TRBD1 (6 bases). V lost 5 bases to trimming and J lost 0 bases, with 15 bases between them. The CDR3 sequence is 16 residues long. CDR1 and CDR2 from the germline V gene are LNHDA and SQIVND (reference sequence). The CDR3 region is CASSFLLGASTDTQYF. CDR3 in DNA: TGTGCCAGTAGTTTCCTCCTGGGGGCTAGCACAGATACGCAGTATTTT.

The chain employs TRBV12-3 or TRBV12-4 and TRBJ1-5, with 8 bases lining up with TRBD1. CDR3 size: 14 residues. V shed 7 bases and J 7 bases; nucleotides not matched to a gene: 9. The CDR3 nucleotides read TGTGCCAGCACCTGGACAGGGAACAGACAGCCCCAGCATTTT. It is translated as CASTWTGNRQPQHF.

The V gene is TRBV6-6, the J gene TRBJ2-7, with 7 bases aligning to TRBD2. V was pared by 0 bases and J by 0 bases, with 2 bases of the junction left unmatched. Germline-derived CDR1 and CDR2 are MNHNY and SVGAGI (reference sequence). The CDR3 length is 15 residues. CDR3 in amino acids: CASSYSPSGSYEQYF. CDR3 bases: TGTGCCAGCAGTTACTCCCCTAGCGGCTCCTACGAGCAGTACTTC.

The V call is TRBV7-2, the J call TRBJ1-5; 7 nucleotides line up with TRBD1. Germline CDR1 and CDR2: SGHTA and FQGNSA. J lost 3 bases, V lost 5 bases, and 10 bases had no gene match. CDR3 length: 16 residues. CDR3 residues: CASSPSAGTVNQPQHF. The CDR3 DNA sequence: TGTGCCAGCAGCCCATCGGCAGGGACAGTCAATCAGCCCCAGCATTTT.

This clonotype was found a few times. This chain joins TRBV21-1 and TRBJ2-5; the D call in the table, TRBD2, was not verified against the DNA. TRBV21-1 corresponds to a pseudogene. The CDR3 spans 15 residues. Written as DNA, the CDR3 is TGTGCCAGCAGCAAACTTGGGACTACTGGGGAGACCCAGTACTTC. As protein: CASSKLGTTGETQYF.

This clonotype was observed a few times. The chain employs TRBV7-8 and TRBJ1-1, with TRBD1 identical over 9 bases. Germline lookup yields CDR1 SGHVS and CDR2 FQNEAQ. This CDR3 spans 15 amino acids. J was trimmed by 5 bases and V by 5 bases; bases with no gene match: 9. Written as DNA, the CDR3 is TGTGCCAGCAGCCCACGGGACAGGGTCTATACTGAAGCTTTCTTT. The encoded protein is CASSPRDRVYTEAFF.

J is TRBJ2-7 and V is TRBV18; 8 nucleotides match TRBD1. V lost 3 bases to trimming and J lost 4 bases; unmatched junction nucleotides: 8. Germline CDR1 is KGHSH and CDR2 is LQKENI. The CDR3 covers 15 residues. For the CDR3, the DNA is TGTGCCAGCTCACCGGGCCAGGGGGCAGGTTACGAGCAGTACTTC. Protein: CASSPGQGAGYEQYF.

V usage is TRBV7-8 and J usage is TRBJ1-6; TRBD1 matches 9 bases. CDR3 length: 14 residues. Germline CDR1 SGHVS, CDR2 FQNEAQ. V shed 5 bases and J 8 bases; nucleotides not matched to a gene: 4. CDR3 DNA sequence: TGTGCCAGCAGCGTCCGGACAGGGGATTCACCCCTCCACTTT. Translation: CASSVRTGDSPLHF.

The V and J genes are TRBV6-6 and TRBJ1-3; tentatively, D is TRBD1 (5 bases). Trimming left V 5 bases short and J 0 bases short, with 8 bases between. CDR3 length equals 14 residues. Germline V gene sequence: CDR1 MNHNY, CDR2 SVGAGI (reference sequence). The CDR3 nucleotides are TGTGCCAGCAGTCCACAGGCCTCTGGAAACACCATATATTTT. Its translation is CASSPQASGNTIYF.

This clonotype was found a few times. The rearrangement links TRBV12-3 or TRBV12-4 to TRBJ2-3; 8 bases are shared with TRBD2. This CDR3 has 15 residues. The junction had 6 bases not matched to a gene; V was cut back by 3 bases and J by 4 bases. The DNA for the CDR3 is TGTGCCAGCAGTTTTCAGAGCGGGAGCGCAGATACGCAGTATTTT. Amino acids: CASSFQSGSADTQYF.

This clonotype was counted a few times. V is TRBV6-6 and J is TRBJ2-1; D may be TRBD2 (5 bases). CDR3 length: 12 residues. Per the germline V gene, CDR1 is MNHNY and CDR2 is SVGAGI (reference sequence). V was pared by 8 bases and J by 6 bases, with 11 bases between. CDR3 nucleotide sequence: TGTGCCAGCGGGAATCGGGGCAATGAGCAGTTCTTC. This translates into CASGNRGNEQFF.

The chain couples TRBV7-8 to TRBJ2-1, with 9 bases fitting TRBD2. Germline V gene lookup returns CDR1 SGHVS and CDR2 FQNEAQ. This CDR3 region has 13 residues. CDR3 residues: CVGASGTFNEQFF. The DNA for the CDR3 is TGTGTCGGCGCTAGCGGGACATTCAATGAGCAGTTCTTC.

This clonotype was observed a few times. CDR3 protein: CASKGQGGESPLHF. For the CDR3, the DNA is TGTGCCAGCAAAGGACAGGGAGGAGAGTCACCCCTCCACTTT. The rearrangement joins TRBV25-1 to TRBJ1-6; 8 bases align to TRBD1. This CDR3 is 14 amino acids long. Losses at the gene ends were 7 bases for V and 10 bases for J; bases not matched to a gene: 9. Germline assignment: CDR1 MGHDK and CDR2 SYGVNS.

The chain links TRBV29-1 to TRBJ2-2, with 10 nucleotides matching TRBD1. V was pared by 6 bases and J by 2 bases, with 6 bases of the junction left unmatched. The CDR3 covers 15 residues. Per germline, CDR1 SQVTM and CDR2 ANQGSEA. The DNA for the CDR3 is TGCAGCGTCGAGGGACAGGGGATTAACACCGGGGAGCTGTTTTTT. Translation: CSVEGQGINTGELFF.

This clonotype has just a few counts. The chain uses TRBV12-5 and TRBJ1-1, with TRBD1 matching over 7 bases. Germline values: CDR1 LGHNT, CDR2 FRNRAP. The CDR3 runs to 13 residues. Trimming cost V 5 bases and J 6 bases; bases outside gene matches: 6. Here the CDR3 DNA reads TGTGCTAGTGGTCAGGGGGGTTGGGCTGAAGCTTTCTTT. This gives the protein CASGQGGWAEAFF.

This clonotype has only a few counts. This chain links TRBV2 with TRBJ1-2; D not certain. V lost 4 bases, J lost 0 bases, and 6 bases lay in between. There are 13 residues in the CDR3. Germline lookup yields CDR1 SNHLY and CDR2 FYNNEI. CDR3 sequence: CASSGETNYGYTF. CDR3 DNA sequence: TGTGCCAGCAGTGGGGAAACTAACTATGGCTACACCTTC.

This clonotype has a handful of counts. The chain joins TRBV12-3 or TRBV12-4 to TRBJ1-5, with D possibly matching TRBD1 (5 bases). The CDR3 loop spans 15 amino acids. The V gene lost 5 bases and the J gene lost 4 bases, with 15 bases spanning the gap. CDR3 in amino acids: CASSPPGRINQPQHF. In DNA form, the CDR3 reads TGTGCCAGCAGTCCTCCGGGACGGATTAATCAGCCCCAGCATTTT.